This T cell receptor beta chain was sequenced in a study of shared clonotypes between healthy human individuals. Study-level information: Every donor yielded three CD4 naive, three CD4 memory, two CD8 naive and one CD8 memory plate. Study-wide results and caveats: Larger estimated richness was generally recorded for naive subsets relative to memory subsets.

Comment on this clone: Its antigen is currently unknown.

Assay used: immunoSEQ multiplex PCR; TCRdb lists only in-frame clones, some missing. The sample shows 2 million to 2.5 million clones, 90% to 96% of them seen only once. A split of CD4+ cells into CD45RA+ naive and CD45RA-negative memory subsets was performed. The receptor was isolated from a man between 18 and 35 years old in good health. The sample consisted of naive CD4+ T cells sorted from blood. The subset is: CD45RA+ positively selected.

The CDR3 DNA reads TGCGCCAGCAGCCCCTGGGGGGCGGAGGGGGATACGCAGTATTTT. Protein: CASSPWGAEGDTQYF. The chain links TRBV5-1 to TRBJ2-3; possibly TRBD1 or TRBD2 for D (6 bases each). CDR1 and CDR2 from the germline V gene are SGHRS and YFSETQ. There are 15 residues in the CDR3. With 4 bases removed from V and 6 bases from J, the gap between germline ends came to 18 bases. The full variable domain, with the rest looked up from reference TRBV5-1 and TRBJ2-3, is KAGVTQTPRYLIKTRGQQVTLSCSPISGHRSVSWYQQTPGQGLQFLFEYFSETQRNKGNFPGRFSGRQFSNSRSEMNVSTLELGDSALYLCASSPWGAEGDTQYFGPGTRLTVL.